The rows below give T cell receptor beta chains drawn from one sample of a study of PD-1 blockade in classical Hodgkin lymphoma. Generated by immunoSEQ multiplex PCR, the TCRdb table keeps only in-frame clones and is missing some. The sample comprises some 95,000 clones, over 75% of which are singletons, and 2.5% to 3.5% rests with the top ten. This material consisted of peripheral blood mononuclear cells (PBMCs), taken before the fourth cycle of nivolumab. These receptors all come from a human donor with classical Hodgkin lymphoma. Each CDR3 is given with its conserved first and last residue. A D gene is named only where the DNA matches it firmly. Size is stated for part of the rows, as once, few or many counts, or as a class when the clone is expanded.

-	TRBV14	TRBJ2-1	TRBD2	CASSSESSGVYNEQFF	TGTGCCAGCAGTTCGGAGTCTAGCGGGGTCTACAATGAGCAGTTCTTC
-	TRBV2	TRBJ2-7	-	CASSDFRPSYEQYF	TGTGCCAGCAGTGATTTCCGGCCCTCCTACGAGCAGTACTTC
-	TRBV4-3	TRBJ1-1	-	CASSQTPGRVNTEAFF	TGCGCCAGCAGCCAAACCCCTGGGAGAGTGAACACTGAAGCTTTCTTT
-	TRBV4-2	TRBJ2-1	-	CASSHAAGSSYNEQFF	TGTGCCAGCAGCCACGCGGCAGGGTCATCCTACAATGAGCAGTTCTTC
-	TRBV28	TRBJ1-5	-	CASSLNGGQPQHF	TGTGCCAGCAGTTTAAATGGCGGTCAGCCCCAGCATTTT
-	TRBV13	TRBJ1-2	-	CASSFSRGYTF	TGTGCCAGCAGCTTCAGCCGTGGCTACACCTTC
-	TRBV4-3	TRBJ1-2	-	CASRGRGRLNGYTF	TGCGCCAGCAGGGGCAGAGGACGACTCAATGGCTACACCTTC
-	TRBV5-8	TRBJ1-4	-	CASSLGSGEKLFF	TGTGCCAGCAGCTTAGGGTCGGGTGAAAAACTGTTTTTT
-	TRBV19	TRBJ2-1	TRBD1	CASRGQGDHNEQFF	TGTGCCAGTAGAGGGCAGGGGGATCACAATGAGCAGTTCTTC
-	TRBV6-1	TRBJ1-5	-	CASSVRGGSNQPQHF	TGTGCCAGCAGTGTGAGGGGCGGAAGCAATCAGCCCCAGCATTTT
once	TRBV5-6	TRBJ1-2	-	CASSKPTGPNYGYTF	TGTGCCAGCAGCAAACCTACAGGGCCTAACTATGGCTACACCTTC
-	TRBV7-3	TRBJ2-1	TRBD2	CASSLHAAGGNEQFF	TGTGCCAGCAGCTTACACGCAGCGGGGGGCAATGAGCAGTTCTTC
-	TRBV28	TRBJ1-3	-	CASSLPTTVRGNTIYF	TGTGCCAGCAGTTTACCTACGACAGTCAGGGGAAACACCATATATTTT
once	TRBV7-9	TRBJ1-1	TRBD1	CASSFFQGAPEAFF	TGTGCCAGCAGCTTTTTTCAGGGGGCGCCAGAAGCTTTCTTT
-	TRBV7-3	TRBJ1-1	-	CASSLYSGPNTEAFF	TGTGCCAGCAGCTTATACTCCGGTCCGAACACTGAAGCTTTCTTT
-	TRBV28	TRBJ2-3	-	CASSLSLDTQYF	TGTGCCAGCAGTCTAAGTCTAGATACGCAGTATTTT
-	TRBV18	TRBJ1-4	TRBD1	CASSLNSQGAANEKLFF	TGTGCCAGCTCACTCAATTCGCAGGGGGCGGCTAATGAAAAACTGTTTTTT
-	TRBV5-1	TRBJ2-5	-	CASSWRDPEQETQYF	TGCGCCAGCAGCTGGAGAGATCCAGAGCAAGAGACCCAGTACTTC
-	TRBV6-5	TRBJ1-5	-	CASSYLGVNQPQHF	TGTGCCAGCAGTTACTTGGGGGTCAATCAGCCCCAGCATTTT
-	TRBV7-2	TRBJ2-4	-	CASSPGRGAQGNIQYF	TGTGCCAGCAGTCCCGGGCGGGGTGCCCAGGGAAACATTCAGTACTTC
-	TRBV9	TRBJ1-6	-	CASSLGDSPLHF	TGTGCCAGCAGCCTCGGGGATTCACCCCTCCACTTT
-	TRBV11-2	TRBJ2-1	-	CASSLVTRAEQFF	TGTGCCAGCAGCTTAGTTACCAGGGCCGAGCAGTTCTTC
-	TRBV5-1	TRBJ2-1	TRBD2	CASSLGSGGMHEQFF	TGCGCCAGCAGCTTGGGTAGCGGGGGGATGCATGAGCAGTTCTTC
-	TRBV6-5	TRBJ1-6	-	CASSARVYNSPLHF	TGTGCCAGCAGTGCCAGGGTCTATAATTCACCCCTCCACTTT
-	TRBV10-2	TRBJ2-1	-	CASSGRDRGFF	TGCGCCAGCAGTGGCCGGGACCGGGGGTTCTTC
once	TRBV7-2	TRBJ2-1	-	CASSFVRDGGLKQFF	TGTGCCAGCAGTTTCGTCCGGGACGGGGGGCTAAAGCAGTTCTTC
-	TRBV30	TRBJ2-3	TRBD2	CAWSERGGRSDTQYF	TGTGCCTGGAGTGAGCGGGGGGGCCGATCAGATACGCAGTATTTT
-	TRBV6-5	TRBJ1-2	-	CASSYPLGHYGYTF	TGTGCCAGCAGTTACCCTCTGGGACATTATGGCTACACCTTC
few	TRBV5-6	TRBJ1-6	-	CASSLVGRSPLHF	TGTGCCAGCAGCTTGGTAGGGCGCTCACCCCTCCACTTT
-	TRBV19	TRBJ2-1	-	CASSPTRSYNEQFF	TGTGCCAGTAGCCCTACCCGGTCGTACAATGAGCAGTTCTTC
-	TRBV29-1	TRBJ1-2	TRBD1	CSITGTAHYGYTF	TGCAGCATAACCGGGACAGCCCACTATGGCTACACCTTC
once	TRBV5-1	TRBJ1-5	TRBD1	CASSWGTGEANQPQHF	TGCGCCAGCAGCTGGGGGACAGGGGAGGCCAATCAGCCCCAGCATTTT
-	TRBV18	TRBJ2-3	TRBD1	CASSPPRTGATDTQYF	TGTGCCAGCTCACCACCGAGGACAGGGGCCACAGATACGCAGTATTTT
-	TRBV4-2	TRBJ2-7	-	CASSQDLGVYEQYF	TGTGCCAGCAGCCAAGATCTGGGGGTCTACGAGCAGTACTTC
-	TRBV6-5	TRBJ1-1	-	CASSERGLTEAFF	TGTGCCAGCAGTGAAAGGGGGTTGACTGAAGCTTTCTTT
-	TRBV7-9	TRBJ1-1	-	CASSLVLGGTEAFF	TGTGCCAGCAGCTTAGTTCTCGGGGGAACTGAAGCTTTCTTT
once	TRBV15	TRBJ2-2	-	CATSGLLSTLGTGELFF	TGTGCCACCAGCGGTTTGTTGAGTACCCTTGGCACCGGGGAGCTGTTTTTT
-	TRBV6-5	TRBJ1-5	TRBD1	CASGRQGINQPQHF	TGTGCCAGCGGAAGACAGGGCATTAATCAGCCCCAGCATTTT
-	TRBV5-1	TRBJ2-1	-	CASSLERNEQFF	TGCGCCAGCAGCTTGGAGCGGAATGAGCAGTTCTTC
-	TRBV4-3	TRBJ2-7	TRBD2	CASSHPNAGGRYEQYF	TGCGCCAGCAGCCACCCCAATGCGGGGGGAAGGTACGAGCAGTACTTC
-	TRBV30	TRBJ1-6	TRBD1	CAWRGGQGNYSPLHF	TGTGCCTGGCGAGGGGGACAGGGCAATTATTCACCCCTCCACTTT
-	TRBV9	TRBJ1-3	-	CASSAQGSGNTIYF	TGTGCCAGCAGCGCCCAGGGTTCTGGAAACACCATATATTTT
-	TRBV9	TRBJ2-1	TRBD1	CASSLGQGGLNEQFF	TGTGCCAGCAGCCTCGGACAGGGGGGTCTCAATGAGCAGTTCTTC
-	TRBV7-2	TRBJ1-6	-	CASSLGAGTNSPLHF	TGTGCCAGCAGCTTAGGGGCAGGCACCAATTCACCCCTCCACTTT
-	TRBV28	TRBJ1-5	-	CASSYDSQVRQPQHF	TGTGCCAGCAGTTACGACAGCCAAGTGAGACAGCCCCAGCATTTT
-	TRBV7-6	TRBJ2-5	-	CASSPPGGMGETQYF	TGTGCCAGCAGTCCCCCAGGGGGGATGGGGGAGACCCAGTACTTC
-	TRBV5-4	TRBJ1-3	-	CASSTSGGQAGNTIYF	TGTGCCAGCAGTACCAGCGGGGGGCAGGCTGGAAACACCATATATTTT
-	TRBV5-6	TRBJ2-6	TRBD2	CASSRTSGGISGANVLTF	TGTGCCAGCAGCCGGACTAGCGGGGGGATCTCTGGGGCCAACGTCCTGACTTTC
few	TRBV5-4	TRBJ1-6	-	CASSLGTVTPLHF	TGTGCCAGCAGCTTGGGGACGGTGACACCCCTCCACTTT
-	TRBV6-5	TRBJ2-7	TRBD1	CASSSGQGGEQYF	TGTGCCAGCAGTTCGGGACAGGGGGGCGAGCAGTACTTC
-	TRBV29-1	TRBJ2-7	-	CSVERPGISYEQYF	TGCAGCGTTGAAAGGCCAGGCATTTCCTACGAGCAGTACTTC
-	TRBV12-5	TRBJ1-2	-	CASGLGGVFYGYTF	TGTGCTAGTGGTTTGGGAGGGGTCTTTTATGGCTACACCTTC
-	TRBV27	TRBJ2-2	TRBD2	CASSLRGSGGAAGELFF	TGTGCCAGCAGTTTACGGGGTAGCGGGGGGGCGGCCGGGGAGCTGTTTTTT